This entry is about one T cell receptor (beta chain). V gave up 3 bases and J gave up 0 bases, with 10 bases separating them. This CDR3 has 14 amino acids. Germline V lookup: CDR1 SGHRS, CDR2 YFSETQ. Some clones are missing from TCRdb's copy, which holds only in-frame ones; the method was immunoSEQ multiplex PCR. The sample records fewer than 150,000 clones, 80% to 95% being singletons. The sample originates from a study of T cells after somatic rescue of genetic block. The TCR originated in a woman aged 18-29 years. The V call is TRBV5-1, the J call TRBJ2-7, with D possibly matching TRBD2 (6 bases). Specimen: peripheral blood mononuclear cells (PBMCs). The CDR3 spells CASSWRGGSYEQYF. CDR3 sequence (DNA): TGCGCCAGCAGCTGGAGGGGAGGCTCCTACGAGCAGTACTTC.